These T cell receptor beta chains were read from a single sample in a study of Ad26.COV2.S vaccination and SARS-CoV-2 variants. Profiling relied on immunoSEQ multiplex PCR, and the TCRdb table lists in-frame clones only, not all of them. The sample has 400,000 to 450,000 clones, less than 95% seen once; the top ten hold around 4.5%. The sequences come from peripheral blood, collected in a trial of Ad26.COV2.S vaccine versus placebo. The origin of the receptors is a person between 18 and 65 years old who received the Ad26.COV2.S COVID-19 vaccine or a placebo. CDR3s leave out the opening cysteine and the closing phenylalanine or tryptophan.

J gene: TRBJ1-4
V gene: TRBV28
CDR3 protein: ASSSRNQGGNEKLF

J gene: TRBJ2-7
V gene: TRBV15
CDR3 protein: ATSARRGLYEQY

J gene: TRBJ1-2
V gene: TRBV29-1
CDR3 protein: SVVGQGEDGYT

J gene: TRBJ1-2
V gene: TRBV28
CDR3 protein: ASEVGTTRGGYT

J gene: TRBJ2-3
V gene: TRBV6-5
CDR3 protein: ASSVRGASTDTQY

J gene: TRBJ1-3
V gene: TRBV18
CDR3 protein: ASSPPDRIYSGNTIY

J gene: TRBJ2-3
V gene: TRBV28
CDR3 protein: ASSSGTSGTDTQY

J gene: TRBJ1-5
V gene: TRBV9
CDR3 protein: ASSEGGGNQPQH

J gene: TRBJ2-7
V gene: TRBV6-5
CDR3 protein: ASSGRLDPYEQY

J gene: TRBJ2-5
V gene: TRBV7-2
CDR3 protein: ASNPRGLGVETQY

J gene: TRBJ2-1
V gene: TRBV5-4
CDR3 protein: ASSLVVAGNNEQF

J gene: TRBJ2-1
V gene: TRBV5-1
CDR3 protein: ASSSLGQESSSEQF

J gene: TRBJ2-5
V gene: TRBV27
CDR3 protein: ASSFASGSLQTQY

J gene: TRBJ2-7
V gene: TRBV11-2
CDR3 protein: ASSEPGAQGSYEQY

J gene: TRBJ2-1
V gene: TRBV6-5
CDR3 protein: ASRPGTSANNEQF

J gene: TRBJ2-3
V gene: TRBV24-1
CDR3 protein: ATSGEKGGTADTQY

J gene: TRBJ1-1
V gene: TRBV4-3
CDR3 protein: ASSQVLGGLGNTEAF

J gene: TRBJ2-7
V gene: TRBV27
CDR3 protein: ASSFGASYEQY

J gene: TRBJ2-1
V gene: TRBV10-3
CDR3 protein: AIGLRTYNEQF

J gene: TRBJ2-1
V gene: TRBV27
CDR3 protein: ASSLLGSSYNEQF

J gene: TRBJ1-3
V gene: TRBV7-6
CDR3 protein: ASSSTQGAIGNTIY

J gene: TRBJ1-2
V gene: TRBV3-1/TRBV3-2
CDR3 protein: ASSLGRDYGYT

J gene: TRBJ2-7
V gene: TRBV7-9
CDR3 protein: ASSTYRDRNYEQY

J gene: TRBJ2-2
V gene: TRBV5-1
CDR3 protein: ASSLVPGAGGANTGELF

J gene: TRBJ2-5
V gene: TRBV10-3
CDR3 protein: AIGRDRGLQETQY

J gene: TRBJ2-7
V gene: TRBV19
CDR3 protein: ASSVRDTAYEQY

J gene: TRBJ2-7
V gene: TRBV28
CDR3 protein: ASSSAKRDAGRQY

J gene: TRBJ2-7
V gene: TRBV13
CDR3 protein: ASSFGRGSPYEQY

J gene: TRBJ1-2
V gene: TRBV4-2
CDR3 protein: ASSQDALGRDYGYT

J gene: TRBJ1-6
V gene: TRBV9
CDR3 protein: ASSEVGQATSPLH

J gene: TRBJ1-6
V gene: TRBV7-8
CDR3 protein: ASSLARPSSSYNSPLH

J gene: TRBJ2-5
V gene: TRBV2
CDR3 protein: ASSGGPGTQETQY

J gene: TRBJ2-7
V gene: TRBV6-5
CDR3 protein: ASSAGTSGGYEQY

J gene: TRBJ2-2
V gene: TRBV5-4
CDR3 protein: ASSGSESRELF

J gene: TRBJ2-7
V gene: TRBV13
CDR3 protein: ASSLGDRGDEQY

J gene: TRBJ2-1
V gene: TRBV27
CDR3 protein: ASSFAIGEQF

J gene: TRBJ1-2
V gene: TRBV6-2/TRBV6-3
CDR3 protein: ASSSQQGVHGYT

J gene: TRBJ2-2
V gene: TRBV18
CDR3 protein: ASSRGPTQVFYTGELF

J gene: TRBJ2-7
V gene: TRBV7-8
CDR3 protein: ASRTGGLAGGSYEQY

J gene: TRBJ1-2
V gene: TRBV27
CDR3 protein: ASSGSRYGYT

J gene: TRBJ2-2
V gene: TRBV19
CDR3 protein: ASTADRGPNTGELF

J gene: TRBJ1-1
V gene: TRBV20-1
CDR3 protein: SAAERSQAF

J gene: TRBJ1-1
V gene: TRBV6-1
CDR3 protein: ASSEAQGQPVAF

J gene: TRBJ1-2
V gene: TRBV4-3
CDR3 protein: ASSSLDRGLIGYT

J gene: TRBJ2-1
V gene: TRBV10-2
CDR3 protein: ACTDSVPNEQF

J gene: TRBJ2-7
V gene: TRBV7-3
CDR3 protein: ASSLTGTSGNYEQY

J gene: TRBJ2-7
V gene: TRBV7-3
CDR3 protein: ASSSSLGYEQY

J gene: TRBJ2-7
V gene: TRBV5-1
CDR3 protein: ASSSPGTELSEQY

J gene: TRBJ2-3
V gene: TRBV5-1
CDR3 protein: ASSEGGSQY

J gene: TRBJ2-2
V gene: TRBV27
CDR3 protein: ASSFLSETGELF

J gene: TRBJ2-7
V gene: TRBV2
CDR3 protein: ASSEALLPGTSSNTFYEQY

J gene: TRBJ1-1
V gene: TRBV3-1/TRBV3-2
CDR3 protein: ASSQASMNTEAF

J gene: TRBJ2-1
V gene: TRBV4-1
CDR3 protein: ASRRDRPSYNEQF

J gene: TRBJ1-2
V gene: TRBV10-1
CDR3 protein: ASSESEGAAYGYT

J gene: TRBJ2-1
V gene: TRBV7-9
CDR3 protein: ASNPTGDREGNEQF